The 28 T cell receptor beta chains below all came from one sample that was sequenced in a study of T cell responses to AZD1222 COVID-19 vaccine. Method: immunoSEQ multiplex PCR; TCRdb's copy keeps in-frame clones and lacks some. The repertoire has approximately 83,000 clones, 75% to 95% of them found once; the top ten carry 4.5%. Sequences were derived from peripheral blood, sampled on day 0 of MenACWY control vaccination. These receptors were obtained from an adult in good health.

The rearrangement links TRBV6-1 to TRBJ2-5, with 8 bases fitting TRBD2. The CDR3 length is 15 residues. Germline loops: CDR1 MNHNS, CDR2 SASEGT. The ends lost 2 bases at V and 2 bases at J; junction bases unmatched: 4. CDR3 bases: TGTGCCAGCAGTGAAATGAGACTAGCGCAAGAGACCCAGTACTTC. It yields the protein CASSEMRLAQETQYF.

The DNA for the CDR3 is TGTGCCAGCAGAGGACAGGCCAGAAACACCATATATTTT. Amino acids: CASRGQARNTIYF. This sequence joins TRBV28 and TRBJ1-3; 7 nucleotides line up with TRBD1. CDR1 MDHEN and CDR2 SYDVKM come from the germline V gene. V shed 6 bases, J shed 5 bases, and the junction held 4 bases outside the gene matches. CDR3 length equals 13 residues.

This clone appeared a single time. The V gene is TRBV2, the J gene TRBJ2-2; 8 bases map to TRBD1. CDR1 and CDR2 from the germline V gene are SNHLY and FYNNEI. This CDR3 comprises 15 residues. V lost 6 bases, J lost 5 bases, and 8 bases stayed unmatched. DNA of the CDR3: TGTGCCAGCAGCCCAGGGGGCGCTGGAACCGGGGAGCTGTTTTTT. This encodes CASSPGGAGTGELFF.

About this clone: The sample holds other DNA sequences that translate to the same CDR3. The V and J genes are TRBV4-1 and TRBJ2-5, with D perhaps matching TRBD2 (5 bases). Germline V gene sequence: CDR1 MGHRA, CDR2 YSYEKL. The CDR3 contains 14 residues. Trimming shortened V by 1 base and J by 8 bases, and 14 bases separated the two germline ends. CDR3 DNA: TGCGCCAGCAGCCAAGGGGTGTACGGGGAAACCCAGTACTTC. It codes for CASSQGVYGETQYF.

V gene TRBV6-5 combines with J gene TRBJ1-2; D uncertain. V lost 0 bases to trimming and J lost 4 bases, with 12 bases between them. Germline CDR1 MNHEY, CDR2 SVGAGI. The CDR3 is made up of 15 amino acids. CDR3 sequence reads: CASSYSNGVVYGYTF. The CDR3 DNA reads TGTGCCAGCAGTTACTCGAACGGGGTTGTCTATGGCTACACCTTC.

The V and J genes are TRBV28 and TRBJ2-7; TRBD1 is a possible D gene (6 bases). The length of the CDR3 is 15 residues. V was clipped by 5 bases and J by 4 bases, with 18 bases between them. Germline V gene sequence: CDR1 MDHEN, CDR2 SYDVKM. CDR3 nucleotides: TGTGCCAGCAGTGAGCTGTCAGGGGTGAGTTACGAGCAGTACTTC. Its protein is CASSELSGVSYEQYF.

CDR3 in DNA: TGTGCCAGCAGTTCCTCCCTAGGCCAGCTGGGGGACGAGCAGTACTTC. As protein: CASSSSLGQLGDEQYF. This chain joins TRBV6-5 and TRBJ2-7, with D perhaps TRBD1 or TRBD2 (5 bases each). V lost 4 bases to trimming and J lost 5 bases, with 21 bases between them. Germline V CDR1 and CDR2: MNHEY, SVGAGI. The CDR3 covers 16 residues.

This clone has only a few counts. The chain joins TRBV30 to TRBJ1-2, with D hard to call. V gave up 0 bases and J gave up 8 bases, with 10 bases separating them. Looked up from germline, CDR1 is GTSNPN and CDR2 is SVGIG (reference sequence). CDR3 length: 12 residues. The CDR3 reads CAWSVGSTGYTF. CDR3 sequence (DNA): TGTGCCTGGAGTGTAGGGTCGACGGGCTACACCTTC. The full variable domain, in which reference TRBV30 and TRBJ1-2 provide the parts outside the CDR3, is SQTIHQWPATLVQPVGSPLSLECTVEGTSNPNLYWYRQAAGRGLQLLFYSVGIGQISSEVPQNLSASRPQDRQFILSSKKLLLSDSGFYLCAWSVGSTGYTFGSGTRLTVV.

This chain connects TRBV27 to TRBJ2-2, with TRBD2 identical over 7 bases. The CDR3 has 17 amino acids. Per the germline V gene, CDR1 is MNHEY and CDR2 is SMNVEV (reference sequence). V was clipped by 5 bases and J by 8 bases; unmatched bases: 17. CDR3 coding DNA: TGTGCCAGCAGTCCCCCCCCGCGGGCGGGAGTTTCGGGGGAGCTGTTTTTT. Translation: CASSPPPRAGVSGELFF.

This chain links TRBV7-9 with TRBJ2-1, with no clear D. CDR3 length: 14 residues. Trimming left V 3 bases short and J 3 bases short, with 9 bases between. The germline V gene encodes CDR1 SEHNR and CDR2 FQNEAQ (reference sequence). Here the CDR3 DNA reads TGTGCCAGCAGCTTCAGTCAGAACTACAATGAGCAGTTCTTC. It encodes CASSFSQNYNEQFF.

The CDR3 sequence: CASSMSSGSPYNEQFF. The CDR3 DNA sequence: TGTGCCAGTAGTATGTCTAGCGGGAGTCCTTACAATGAGCAGTTCTTC. V and J are TRBV19 and TRBJ2-1; 10 bases agree with TRBD2. This CDR3 comprises 16 residues. V was pared by 3 bases and J by 4 bases, with 6 bases of the junction left unmatched. Germline CDR1 LNHDA, CDR2 SQIVND (reference sequence). The full variable domain, its missing parts supplied by reference TRBV19 and TRBJ2-1, is DGGITQSPKYLFRKEGQNVTLSCEQNLNHDAMYWYRQDPGQGLRLIYYSQIVNDFQKGDIAEGYSVSREKKESFPLTVTSAQKNPTAFYLCASSMSSGSPYNEQFFGPGTRLTVL.

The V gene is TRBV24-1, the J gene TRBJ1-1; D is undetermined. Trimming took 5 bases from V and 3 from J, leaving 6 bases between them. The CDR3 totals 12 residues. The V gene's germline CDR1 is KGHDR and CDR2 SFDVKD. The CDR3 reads CATSARDTEAFF. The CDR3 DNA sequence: TGTGCCACCAGTGCTAGGGACACTGAAGCTTTCTTT.

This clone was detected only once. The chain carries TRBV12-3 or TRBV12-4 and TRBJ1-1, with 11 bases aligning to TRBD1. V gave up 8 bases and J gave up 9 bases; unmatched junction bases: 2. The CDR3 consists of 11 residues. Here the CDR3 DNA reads TGTGCCAGCGGACAGGGGGCGAAAGCTTTCTTT. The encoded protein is CASGQGAKAFF.

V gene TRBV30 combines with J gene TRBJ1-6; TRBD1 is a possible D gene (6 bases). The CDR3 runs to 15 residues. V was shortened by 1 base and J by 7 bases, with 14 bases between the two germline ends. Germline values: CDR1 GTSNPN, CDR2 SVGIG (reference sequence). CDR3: CAWSAPGQGNSPLHF. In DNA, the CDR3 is TGTGCCTGGAGTGCACCTGGGCAGGGGAATTCACCCCTCCACTTT.

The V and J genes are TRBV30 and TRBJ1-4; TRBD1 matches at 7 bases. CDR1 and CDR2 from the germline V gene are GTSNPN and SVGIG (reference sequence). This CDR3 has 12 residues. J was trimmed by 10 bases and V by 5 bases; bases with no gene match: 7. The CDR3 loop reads CAWGDSPGKLFF. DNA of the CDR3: TGTGCCTGGGGGGACAGTCCTGGAAAACTGTTTTTT.

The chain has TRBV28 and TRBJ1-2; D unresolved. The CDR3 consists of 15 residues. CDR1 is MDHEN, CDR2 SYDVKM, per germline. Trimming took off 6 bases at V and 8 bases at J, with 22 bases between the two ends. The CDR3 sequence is CASRTLRGGVGGYTF. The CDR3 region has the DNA TGTGCCAGCAGAACCCTCCGTGGAGGCGTGGGGGGCTACACCTTC.

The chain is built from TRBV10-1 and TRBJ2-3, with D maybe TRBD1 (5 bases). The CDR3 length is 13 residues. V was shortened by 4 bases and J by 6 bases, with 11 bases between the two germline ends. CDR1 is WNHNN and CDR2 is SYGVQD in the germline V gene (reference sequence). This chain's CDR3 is CASSARATDTQYF. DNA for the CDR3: TGCGCCAGCAGTGCCAGGGCCACCGATACGCAGTATTTT.

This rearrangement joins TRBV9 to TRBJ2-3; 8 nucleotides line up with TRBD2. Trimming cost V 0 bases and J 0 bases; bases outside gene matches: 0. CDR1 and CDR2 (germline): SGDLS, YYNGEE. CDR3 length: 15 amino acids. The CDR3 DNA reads TGTGCCAGCAGCGTAGCGGGAGGGAGCACAGATACGCAGTATTTT. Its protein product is CASSVAGGSTDTQYF.

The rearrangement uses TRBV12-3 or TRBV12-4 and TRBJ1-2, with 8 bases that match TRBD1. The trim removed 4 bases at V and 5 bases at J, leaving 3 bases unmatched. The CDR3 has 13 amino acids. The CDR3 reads CASSSRQGYGYTF. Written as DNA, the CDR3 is TGTGCCAGCAGTTCGAGACAGGGGTATGGCTACACCTTC.

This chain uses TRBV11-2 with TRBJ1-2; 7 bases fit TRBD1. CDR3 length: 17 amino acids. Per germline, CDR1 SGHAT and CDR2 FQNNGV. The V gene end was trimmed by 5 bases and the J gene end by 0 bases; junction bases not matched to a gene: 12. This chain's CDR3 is CASSPSVVTGSNYGYTF. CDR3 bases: TGTGCCAGCAGCCCTTCGGTGGTGACAGGGTCTAACTATGGCTACACCTTC. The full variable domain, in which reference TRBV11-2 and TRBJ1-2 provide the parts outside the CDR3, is EAGVAQSPRYKIIEKRQSVAFWCNPISGHATLYWYQQILGQGPKLLIQFQNNGVVDDSQLPKDRFSAERLKGVDSTLKIQPAKLEDSAVYLCASSPSVVTGSNYGYTFGSGTRLTVV.

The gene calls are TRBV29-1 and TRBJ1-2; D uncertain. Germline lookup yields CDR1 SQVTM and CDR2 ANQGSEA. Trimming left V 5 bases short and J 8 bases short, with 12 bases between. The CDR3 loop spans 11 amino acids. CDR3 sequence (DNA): TGCAGCGTTACGACAAGTAAGGGCTACACCTTC. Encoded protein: CSVTTSKGYTF.

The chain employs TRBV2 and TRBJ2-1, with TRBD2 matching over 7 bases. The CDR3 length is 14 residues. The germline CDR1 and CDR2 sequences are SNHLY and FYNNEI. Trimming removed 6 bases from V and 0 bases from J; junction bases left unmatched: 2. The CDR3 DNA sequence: TGTGCCAGCAGCGGGACTACCTCCTACAATGAGCAGTTCTTC. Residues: CASSGTTSYNEQFF.

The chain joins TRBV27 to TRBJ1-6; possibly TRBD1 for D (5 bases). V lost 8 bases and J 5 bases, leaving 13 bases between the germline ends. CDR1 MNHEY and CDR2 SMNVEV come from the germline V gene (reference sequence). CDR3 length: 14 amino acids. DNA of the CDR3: TGTGCCAGCCGGGAGTGGGGGAATAATTCACCCCTCCACTTT. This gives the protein CASREWGNNSPLHF.

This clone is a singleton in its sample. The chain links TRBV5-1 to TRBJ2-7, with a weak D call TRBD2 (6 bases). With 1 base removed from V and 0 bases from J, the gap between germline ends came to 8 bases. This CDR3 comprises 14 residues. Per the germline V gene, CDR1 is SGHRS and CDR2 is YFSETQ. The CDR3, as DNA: TGCGCCAGCAGCTTGTCGCGGGACTCCTACGAGCAGTACTTC. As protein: CASSLSRDSYEQYF.

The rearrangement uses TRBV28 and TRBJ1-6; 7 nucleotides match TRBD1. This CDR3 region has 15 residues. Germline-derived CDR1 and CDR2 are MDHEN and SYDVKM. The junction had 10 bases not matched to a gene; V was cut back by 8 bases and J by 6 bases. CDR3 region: CASGLSGQINSPLHF. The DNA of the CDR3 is TGTGCCAGCGGCTTATCGGGACAGATTAATTCACCCCTCCACTTT.

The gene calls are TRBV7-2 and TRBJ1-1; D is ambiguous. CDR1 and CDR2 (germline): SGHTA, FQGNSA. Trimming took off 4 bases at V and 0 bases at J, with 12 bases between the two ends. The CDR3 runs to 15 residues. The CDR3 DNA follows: TGTGCCAGCAGCTCCAGACGGAGCCTGAACACTGAAGCTTTCTTT. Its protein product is CASSSRRSLNTEAFF.

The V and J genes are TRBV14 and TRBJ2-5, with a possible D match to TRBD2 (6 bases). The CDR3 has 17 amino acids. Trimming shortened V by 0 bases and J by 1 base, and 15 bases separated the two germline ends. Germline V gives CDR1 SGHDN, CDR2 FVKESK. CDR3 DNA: TGTGCCAGCAGCCAAGAGAGGTGGCGGGGAATCCAAGAGACCCAGTACTTC. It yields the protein CASSQERWRGIQETQYF.

As DNA, the CDR3 is TGTGCCAGCAGTCAGGGAAACTATGGCTACACCTTC. This codes for CASSQGNYGYTF. The chain couples TRBV12-3 or TRBV12-4 to TRBJ1-2; D may be TRBD1 (5 bases). The CDR3 loop spans 12 amino acids. V was pared by 5 bases and J by 2 bases, with 6 bases between.